This T cell receptor beta chain was captured by sequencing in a study of blood T cell repertoires in COVID-19. The wider study: Nucleic acid was either cDNA or gDNA, and it came from T cells, B-cell-depleted T cells, or PBMCs.

Assay: immunoSEQ multiplex PCR; the TCRdb copy retains only in-frame clones and omits some. The sample includes approximately 260,000 clones, 87% of them seen just once. Germline CDR1 reads SGHNT; CDR2 reads YYREEE (reference sequence). Trimming cost V 2 bases and J 2 bases; bases outside gene matches: 4. The CDR3 is 14 amino acids. Everyone who took part was about 18 to 90 years old, and they came from roughly 25 US areas. This chain connects TRBV5-4 to TRBJ2-7; 7 bases align to TRBD1. The sequenced sample consisted of PBMCs or T cells enriched from blood (not recorded which). The TCR originated in a young woman with acute COVID-19. The CDR3 DNA is TGTGCCAGCAGCTTCCGGGACAGAACCTACGAGCAGTACTTC. This translates into CASSFRDRTYEQYF.